This T cell receptor beta chain was found in a study of human T cells and chemical hapten exposure (TCRdb year 2021). Turning to the overall study: For sensitization, 2% DPC in acetone was applied to a roughly 2 cm by roughly 2 cm area of upper inner arm skin. Alopecia areata with under or over 50% scalp involvement, alopecia totalis and alopecia universalis were represented in the patient cohort, which was mostly female. Throughout the study period of roughly 24 weeks, patients also received therapeutic DPC doses to the scalp every week. Twenty-nine alopecia patients gave blood for TCR sequencing at one to four time points (pre-sensitization, 2, 6 and 24 weeks). The study tracked peripheral blood TCR repertoire changes in vivo during primary and secondary sensitization to the hapten diphenylcyclopropenone (DPC) in alopecia patients. Patch testing was performed on the upper back with Finn chambers containing 0.01% DPC, and the patch tests were scored after 6 days according to International Contact Dermatitis Research Group standards. Blood samples were taken from patients before sensitization (week 0) and then at 2, 6 and about 24 weeks after DPC sensitization. Libraries were combined into a pool for sequencing, and differences in TCR yield between samples came mainly from small differences in library volumes within the pool.

This clonotype was observed many times. It has no known antigen specificity. Base qualities are not recorded, but no much larger clone differs from it by a single base. Broad study findings and their caveats: Compared with pre-sensitization or healthy control sets, expanded TCRs formed significantly more large CDR3 similarity clusters, which is consistent with antigen-driven responses. Repeated subsampling changed both the strength of the expansion versus patch-test correlation and the threshold at which the correlation became significant. Alopecia, a presumed autoimmune disease, was present in all patients, so the immune response of the patients might differ from that of healthy individuals. DPC sensitization did not change how many TCRs were above 1 in 1000 frequency, and no evidence was found of alterations in global repertoire structure. Patch test score correlated positively with the number of PT1 expanded TCRs, reaching significance at thresholds 8, 16 and 32 but not at 4.

Reading from cysteine to phenylalanine, the CDR3 counts 13 amino acids. Kept here is only the CDR3 DNA, which spans 39 bases and is read in frame from base 1. Trimming takes 6 bases off V and 9 bases off J; junction bases not matched to a gene: 14. The germline V gene supplies CDR1 SQVTM and CDR2 ANQGSEA. Library construction relied on RACE. The sequencer was a NextSeq 500. During library preparation, unique molecular identifiers were attached to individual cDNA molecules so that TCRs could be counted in a quantitative, reproducible way. For every blood RNA sample, sequencing covered both the TCR alpha and TCR beta chains. For the original study's pipeline: A median of roughly 99,000 TCRs per sample was observed, with a range of 23,224 to 690,600. V, J and CDR3 annotation of the TCR reads was performed with the Decombinator software suite. To make PS versus PT1 abundance plots, every sample was subsampled to the same number of TCRs (28,000). TCRs were defined as expanded if absent before sensitization and observed at least eight times at the 2-week time point. TCRdb took the public reads, trimmed them with fastp at Q25, ran MiXCR for clone calling and kept in-frame beta chains. All rows with the same CDR3 protein become a single entry with the most common DNA and genes. None of the V and J calls come from the authors' own analysis; TCRdb made them. This sample lists roughly 120,000 distinct CDR3 sequences; 9.2% were detected once. The ten top clones hold approximately 3% of the sample.

The meaning of the sample's time point label: patch test 2, 6 weeks after DPC sensitization. What the treatment or condition label conveys for this sample: therapeutic diphenylcyclopropenone sensitization with weekly scalp DPC. At every patch-test visit, the blood draw took place before the patch test was put on. To be eligible, patients had to be aged 18 to 70, diagnosed with alopecia and judged suitable for DPC therapy, while pregnant patients were excluded. Total RNA was isolated from unfractionated whole blood collected in Tempus Blood RNA tubes. The material sequenced was whole blood, taken in connection with sensitization to the hapten diphenylcyclopropenone (DPC). Recombination linked TRBV29-1 to TRBJ2-7, with 7 junctional bases fitting TRBD1. This sequence originates from a woman between 35 and 50 years old with alopecia areata. Some clones in this sample may be carry-over from other donors' samples. This receptor has the CDR3 CSVKPTGAGVQYF. In nucleotides, the sequence is TGCAGCGTGAAACCAACAGGGGCCGGGGTGCAGTACTTC.